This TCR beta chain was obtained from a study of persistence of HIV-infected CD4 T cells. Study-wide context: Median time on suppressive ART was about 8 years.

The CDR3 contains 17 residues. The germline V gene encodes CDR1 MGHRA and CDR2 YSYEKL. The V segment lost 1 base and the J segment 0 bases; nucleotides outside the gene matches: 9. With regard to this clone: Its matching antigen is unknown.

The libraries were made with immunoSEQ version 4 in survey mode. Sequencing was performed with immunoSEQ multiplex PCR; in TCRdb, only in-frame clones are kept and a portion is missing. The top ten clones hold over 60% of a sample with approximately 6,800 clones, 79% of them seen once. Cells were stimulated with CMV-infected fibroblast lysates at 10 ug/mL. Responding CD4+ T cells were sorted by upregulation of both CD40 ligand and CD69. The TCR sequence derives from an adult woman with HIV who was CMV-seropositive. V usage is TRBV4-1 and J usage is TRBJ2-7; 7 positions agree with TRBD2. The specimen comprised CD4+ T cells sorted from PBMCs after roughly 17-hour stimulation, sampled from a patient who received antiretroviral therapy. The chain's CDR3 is CASSQGGGGSSSYEQYF. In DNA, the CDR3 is TGCGCCAGCAGCCAAGGGGGCGGCGGGAGTAGCTCCTACGAGCAGTACTTC.